Listed below are T cell receptor beta chains from one sample, sequenced in a study of CD8+ T cells in alopecia areata. TCRdb's copy holds only in-frame clones and misses some; the assay was immunoSEQ multiplex PCR. This sample has over 100,000 clones, with around 53% found just once. The sequencing here drew on CD4+ T cells sorted from blood, taken at week 4, from a patient treated with tofacitinib. The receptors here all came from a human donor with alopecia areata. CDR3s include the opening cysteine and the closing phenylalanine or tryptophan. Clone size is shown for a subset of rows, as once, few, many or a class of expanded clone.

NA TRBJ1-1 TRBV30 CAWVGPKNTEAFF
NA TRBJ2-7 TRBV18 CASSPPGLAGGSAYEQYF
NA TRBJ2-3 TRBV29-1 CSVDNRGSVTDTQYF
few TRBJ1-1 TRBV28 CASTQGRAEAFF
medium-sized TRBJ2-5 TRBV11-2 CASSWVRETQYF
NA TRBJ2-5 TRBV25-1 CASSDSGRPEETQYF
NA TRBJ1-6 TRBV7-3 CASSSGGTGLSPLHF
NA TRBJ2-5 TRBV4-1 CASSQDLARRAETQYF
NA TRBJ2-7 TRBV4-2 CASSRGLAGPHEQYF
NA TRBJ1-2 TRBV7-2 CASSFPTASNYGYTF
NA TRBJ2-1 TRBV5-1 CASSPGELANEQFF
NA TRBJ2-3 TRBV7-9 CASIPGTSGSTDTQYF
NA TRBJ2-5 TRBV5-1 CASSLERTRGAQYF
few TRBJ1-2 TRBV2 CASVRTFRRGGYTF
NA TRBJ2-2 TRBV7-2 CASSRGQDTGELFF
NA TRBJ1-2 TRBV19 CASSMWVSYGYTF
NA TRBJ2-1 TRBV4-1 CASSQVAEKQFF
NA TRBJ1-1 TRBV2 CASTWDTEAFF
NA TRBJ2-7 TRBV6-5 CASSSPRDSYEQYF
NA TRBJ1-2 TRBV11-2 CASSPGGTGGAYGYTF
NA TRBJ2-3 TRBV30 CAWNKGSTDTQYF
NA TRBJ2-1 TRBV5-1 CASSLVLAGNEQFF
few TRBJ1-2 TRBV18 CASSQDSPGHNYGYTF
NA TRBJ2-2 TRBV30 CAWKKSSTGELFF
NA TRBJ1-4 TRBV30 CAGTGVEGEKLFF
few TRBJ1-2 TRBV7-9 CASSQDASLGGYTF
few TRBJ2-3 TRBV6-4 CASSDGSGGADTQYF
NA TRBJ1-1 TRBV6-5 CASSYPGRRTEAFF
NA TRBJ2-7 TRBV25-1 CASSEHRAGVDEQYF
NA TRBJ1-1 TRBV29-1 CSGHTGGKGEAFF
NA TRBJ1-2 TRBV6-5 CASSYSGGGGYTF
NA TRBJ1-4 TRBV5-6 CASSLTGGKEKLFF
NA TRBJ2-1 TRBV27 CASSLALGMLNEQFF
few TRBJ1-1 TRBV15 CATSRDWTEAFF
NA TRBJ2-3 TRBV5-6 CASSPGRSDTQYF
NA TRBJ1-2 TRBV30 CAWTAMDQGRYYGYTF
NA TRBJ2-3 TRBV7-9 CASSFPSTDTQYF
NA TRBJ2-5 TRBV7-2 CASSLATGTQYF
many TRBJ2-5 TRBV6-6 CASSVGETQYF
NA TRBJ2-7 TRBV7-9 CASSSLYEQYF
NA TRBJ1-4 TRBV19 CASSMGYEKLFF
NA TRBJ1-4 TRBV27 CASSPIWGEKLFF
NA TRBJ1-6 TRBV2 CATGVEGNSPLHF
few TRBJ1-1 TRBV29-1 CSVEVRGANTEAFF
NA TRBJ2-1 TRBV5-1 CASSLAGELEQFF
many TRBJ2-3 TRBV5-4 CASSLPGTDTQYF
NA TRBJ1-2 TRBV29-1 CTYERGYGYTF
NA TRBJ1-1 TRBV7-9 CASSLSDGDEAFF